What follows are 8 T cell receptor beta chains derived from one specimen sequenced in a study of OX40 agonist ivuxolimab in advanced cancers. Sequenced by immunoSEQ multiplex PCR; TCRdb stores in-frame clones only, minus some. This table has under 20,000 clones, around 81% appearing once. This material consisted of CD4+ or CD8+ T cells sorted from blood, taken in a trial of the OX40 agonist ivuxolimab. These receptors were collected from an adult with an advanced solid tumor such as melanoma, head and neck, liver or kidney cancer.

This clone was detected only once. The chain combines TRBV9 with TRBJ1-2, with D maybe TRBD1 (6 bases). Looked up from germline, CDR1 is SGDLS and CDR2 is YYNGEE. V was shortened by 4 bases and J by 7 bases, with 14 bases between the two germline ends. The CDR3 totals 13 residues. The CDR3 is CASSPEGGRGYTF. The CDR3 coding sequence is TGTGCCAGCAGCCCCGAGGGGGGACGTGGCTACACCTTC.

The rearrangement links TRBV30 to TRBJ2-5; D is unresolved. Germline CDR1 GTSNPN, CDR2 SVGIG (reference sequence). Trimming took off 0 bases at V and 6 bases at J, with 11 bases between the two ends. CDR3 length equals 13 residues. Here the CDR3 reads CAWSVVQSQTQYF. CDR3 nucleotides: TGTGCCTGGAGTGTAGTCCAGAGCCAGACCCAGTACTTC. Based on the CDR3 plus reference TRBV30 and TRBJ2-5, the full variable domain is SQTIHQWPATLVQPVGSPLSLECTVEGTSNPNLYWYRQAAGRGLQLLFYSVGIGQISSEVPQNLSASRPQDRQFILSSKKLLLSDSGFYLCAWSVVQSQTQYFGPGTRLLVL.

This chain uses TRBV19 with TRBJ1-2; a weak D match, TRBD1 (6 bases). This CDR3 contains 16 residues. Deletions cut 3 bases from V and 1 base from J, with 15 bases between. From germline, CDR1 is LNHDA and CDR2 SQIVND (reference sequence). The CDR3: CASSMGGTPLNYGYTF. The DNA for the CDR3 is TGTGCCAGTAGTATGGGTGGGACACCACTTAACTATGGCTACACCTTC.

This chain links TRBV5-1 with TRBJ2-3; 15 nucleotides line up with TRBD2. Germline V gene lookup returns CDR1 SGHRS and CDR2 YFSETQ. Losses at the gene ends were 2 bases for V and 5 bases for J; bases not matched to a gene: 6. CDR3 size: 17 residues. The DNA of the CDR3 is TGCGCCAGCAGCTTAGGACTAGCGGGAGGGCCAGGAGATACGCAGTATTTT. Protein product: CASSLGLAGGPGDTQYF.

The gene calls are TRBV7-6 and TRBJ2-1; D might be TRBD2 (6 bases). Trimming removed 1 base at V and 2 bases at J, with 9 bases between. The CDR3 runs to 15 residues. Germline-derived CDR1 and CDR2 are SGHVS and FNYEAQ. CDR3 coding DNA: TGTGCCAGCAGCTTAGGGGACTCCCCCTACAATGAGCAGTTCTTC. Translating it yields CASSLGDSPYNEQFF.

The gene calls are TRBV7-2 and TRBJ2-7; 13 nucleotides line up with TRBD2. The germline gives CDR1 SGHTA, CDR2 FQGNSA. V lost 5 bases to trimming and J lost 5 bases; unmatched junction nucleotides: 6. This CDR3 contains 15 residues. DNA of the CDR3: TGTGCCAGCAGCGGGACTAGCGGGACGACCCACGAGCAGTACTTC. It translates to CASSGTSGTTHEQYF.

This sequence joins TRBV2 and TRBJ2-1; 7 bases agree with TRBD2. The CDR3 length is 12 residues. The junction had 12 bases not matched to a gene; V was cut back by 7 bases and J by 15 bases. Per the germline V gene, CDR1 is SNHLY and CDR2 is FYNNEI. The CDR3 loop is CASNSRGSRMFF. CDR3 in DNA: TGTGCCAGCAACTCCCGCGGGAGTAGAATGTTCTTC.

The V call is TRBV19, the J call TRBJ1-6; D ambiguous. This CDR3 has 13 residues. The ends were cut back, 3 bases at V and 8 bases at J, with 8 bases in the middle. Germline-derived CDR1 and CDR2 are LNHDA and SQIVND (reference sequence). In DNA form, the CDR3 reads TGTGCCAGTAGTATCGGAGGAGATTCACCCCTCCACTTT. The encoded protein is CASSIGGDSPLHF.